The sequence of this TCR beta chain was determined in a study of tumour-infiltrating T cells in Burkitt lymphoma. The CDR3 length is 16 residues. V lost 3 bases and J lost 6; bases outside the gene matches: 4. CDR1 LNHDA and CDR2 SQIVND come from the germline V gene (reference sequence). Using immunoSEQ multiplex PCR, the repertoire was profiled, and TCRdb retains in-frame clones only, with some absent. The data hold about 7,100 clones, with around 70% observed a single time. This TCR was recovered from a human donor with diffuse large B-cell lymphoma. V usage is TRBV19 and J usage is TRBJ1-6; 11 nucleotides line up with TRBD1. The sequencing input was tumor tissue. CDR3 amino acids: CASSIGQGAFNSPLHF. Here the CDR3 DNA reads TGTGCCAGTAGTATTGGACAGGGGGCGTTTAATTCACCCCTCCACTTT.